This is a list of T cell receptor beta chains from one sample in a study of cytomegalovirus exposure and HLA in healthy donors. Sequencing was performed with immunoSEQ multiplex PCR; in TCRdb, only in-frame clones are kept and a portion is missing. In the table there are 100,000 to 150,000 clones, approximately 92% of which are singletons. Sequenced: PBMCs. These TCRs come from a woman aged 18-35 years in good health and CMV-seronegative. CDR3s include the opening cysteine and the closing phenylalanine or tryptophan. Fields, in order: J gene, V gene, D gene, clone size, CDR3 protein, CDR3 DNA. D genes are given only for firm matches. Clone size appears in some rows only: once, few, many, or a class for an expanded clone.

j_gene: TRBJ2-1
v_gene: TRBV7-9
d_gene: NA
abundance: NA
CDR3aa: CASSSGSGDYNEQFF
CDR3nt: TGTGCCAGCAGCTCGGGATCGGGGGACTACAATGAGCAGTTCTTC

j_gene: TRBJ1-5
v_gene: TRBV23-1
d_gene: NA
abundance: NA
CDR3aa: CASSHRPNRDLGIHSNQPQHF
CDR3nt: TGCGCCAGCAGTCATCGGCCTAACAGGGATCTCGGCATCCATAGCAATCAGCCCCAGCATTTT

j_gene: TRBJ2-1
v_gene: TRBV30
d_gene: TRBD2
abundance: NA
CDR3aa: CAWTPGGAGNEQFF
CDR3nt: TGTGCCTGGACCCCCGGGGGGGCTGGGAATGAGCAGTTCTTC

j_gene: TRBJ2-5
v_gene: TRBV6-1
d_gene: NA
abundance: NA
CDR3aa: CASSERDARRETQYF
CDR3nt: TGTGCCAGCAGTGAGCGGGACGCCAGACGCGAGACCCAGTACTTC

j_gene: TRBJ2-2
v_gene: TRBV18
d_gene: NA
abundance: NA
CDR3aa: CASHDRSGELFF
CDR3nt: TGTGCCAGCCATGACAGAAGCGGGGAGCTGTTTTTT

j_gene: TRBJ2-1
v_gene: TRBV6-5
d_gene: TRBD2
abundance: NA
CDR3aa: CASSLRGSGGSPLFF
CDR3nt: TGTGCCAGCAGTCTCCGGGGGAGCGGGGGATCTCCATTGTTCTTC

j_gene: TRBJ2-7
v_gene: TRBV18
d_gene: NA
abundance: few
CDR3aa: CASSPDRSHYEQYF
CDR3nt: TGTGCCAGCTCACCCGACAGGAGCCACTACGAGCAGTACTTC

j_gene: TRBJ1-2
v_gene: TRBV7-2
d_gene: NA
abundance: NA
CDR3aa: CASSPRQVSLGYTF
CDR3nt: TGTGCCAGCAGCCCACGACAGGTGTCGTTAGGCTACACCTTC

j_gene: TRBJ2-7
v_gene: TRBV27
d_gene: TRBD1
abundance: NA
CDR3aa: CASSLTGTGTYEQYF
CDR3nt: TGTGCCAGCAGTTTAACCGGGACAGGGACCTACGAGCAGTACTTC

j_gene: TRBJ1-6
v_gene: TRBV6-6
d_gene: TRBD1
abundance: NA
CDR3aa: CASSPPGTGSPLHF
CDR3nt: TGTGCCAGCAGCCCCCCAGGGACAGGGTCACCCCTCCACTTT

j_gene: TRBJ2-3
v_gene: TRBV5-1
d_gene: TRBD2
abundance: NA
CDR3aa: CASSLPGLAGITDTQYF
CDR3nt: TGCGCCAGCAGCTTACCGGGACTAGCGGGAATCACAGATACGCAGTATTTT

j_gene: TRBJ2-1
v_gene: TRBV11-3
d_gene: TRBD2
abundance: NA
CDR3aa: CASSLRGSGGEQFF
CDR3nt: TGTGCCAGCAGCTTAAGGGGAAGCGGGGGCGAGCAGTTCTTC

j_gene: TRBJ2-2
v_gene: TRBV7-9
d_gene: NA
abundance: NA
CDR3aa: CASSLAGSGQGNTGELFF
CDR3nt: TGTGCCAGCAGCCTAGCGGGTTCTGGACAGGGGAATACCGGGGAGCTGTTTTTT

j_gene: TRBJ2-7
v_gene: TRBV7-6
d_gene: TRBD2
abundance: NA
CDR3aa: CASSLGAGDYEQYF
CDR3nt: TGTGCCAGCAGCCTCGGGGCGGGAGACTACGAGCAGTACTTC

j_gene: TRBJ1-4
v_gene: TRBV4-1
d_gene: TRBD1
abundance: once
CDR3aa: CASSQEGTGGLGKLFF
CDR3nt: TGCGCCAGCAGCCAAGAAGGGACAGGGGGATTGGGAAAACTGTTTTTT

j_gene: TRBJ2-2
v_gene: TRBV10-1
d_gene: TRBD2
abundance: once
CDR3aa: CASSDRGLAGDTGELFF
CDR3nt: TGCGCCAGCAGTGACCGGGGACTAGCGGGGGACACCGGGGAGCTGTTTTTT

j_gene: TRBJ2-5
v_gene: TRBV28
d_gene: NA
abundance: NA
CDR3aa: CASNKGRGETQYF
CDR3nt: TGTGCCAGCAATAAGGGGCGCGGAGAGACCCAGTACTTC

j_gene: TRBJ1-6
v_gene: TRBV6-1
d_gene: TRBD1
abundance: once
CDR3aa: CASSGPGTGLSPLHF
CDR3nt: TGTGCCAGCAGTGGCCCCGGGACAGGGTTATCACCCCTCCACTTT

j_gene: TRBJ2-7
v_gene: TRBV6-5
d_gene: TRBD2
abundance: NA
CDR3aa: CASRSGSTYEQYF
CDR3nt: TGTGCCAGCCGTAGCGGGAGCACCTACGAGCAGTACTTC

j_gene: TRBJ2-2
v_gene: TRBV14
d_gene: TRBD2
abundance: NA
CDR3aa: CASSQIGTRTFAGELFF
CDR3nt: TGTGCCAGCAGCCAAATAGGGACTAGGACTTTCGCCGGGGAGCTGTTTTTT

j_gene: TRBJ1-1
v_gene: TRBV5-1
d_gene: NA
abundance: NA
CDR3aa: CASSLLGGGNTEAFF
CDR3nt: TGCGCCAGCAGCTTGTTGGGGGGAGGAAACACTGAAGCTTTCTTT

j_gene: TRBJ2-1
v_gene: TRBV7-9
d_gene: TRBD2
abundance: few
CDR3aa: CASSTSGRAYNEQFF
CDR3nt: TGTGCCAGCAGCACTAGCGGGAGGGCTTACAATGAGCAGTTCTTC

j_gene: TRBJ1-1
v_gene: TRBV18
d_gene: TRBD1
abundance: NA
CDR3aa: CASSPGDRVVTEAFF
CDR3nt: TGTGCCAGCTCACCTGGGGACAGGGTGGTAACTGAAGCTTTCTTT

j_gene: TRBJ2-3
v_gene: TRBV5-1
d_gene: NA
abundance: NA
CDR3aa: CASSSVQRTYTDTQYF
CDR3nt: TGCGCCAGCAGCTCGGTACAGAGAACATACACAGATACGCAGTATTTT

j_gene: TRBJ1-6
v_gene: TRBV18
d_gene: TRBD1
abundance: NA
CDR3aa: CASSADRDSPLHF
CDR3nt: TGTGCCAGCTCAGCTGACAGGGATTCACCCCTCCACTTT

j_gene: TRBJ2-7
v_gene: TRBV6-5
d_gene: TRBD2
abundance: NA
CDR3aa: CASSYSPGRGPEQYF
CDR3nt: TGTGCCAGCAGTTACTCACCGGGGAGGGGCCCCGAGCAGTACTTC